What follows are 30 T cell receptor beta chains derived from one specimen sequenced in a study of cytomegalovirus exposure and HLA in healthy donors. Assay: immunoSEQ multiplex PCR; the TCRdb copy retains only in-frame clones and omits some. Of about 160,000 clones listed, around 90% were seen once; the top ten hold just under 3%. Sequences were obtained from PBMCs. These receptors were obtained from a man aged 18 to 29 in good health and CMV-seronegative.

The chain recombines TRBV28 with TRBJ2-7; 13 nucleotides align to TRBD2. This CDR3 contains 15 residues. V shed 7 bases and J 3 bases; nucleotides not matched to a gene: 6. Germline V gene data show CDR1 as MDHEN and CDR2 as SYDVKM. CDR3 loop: CASNPGTSGNYEQYV. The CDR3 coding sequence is TGTGCCAGCAACCCCGGGACTAGCGGGAACTACGAGCAGTACGTC.

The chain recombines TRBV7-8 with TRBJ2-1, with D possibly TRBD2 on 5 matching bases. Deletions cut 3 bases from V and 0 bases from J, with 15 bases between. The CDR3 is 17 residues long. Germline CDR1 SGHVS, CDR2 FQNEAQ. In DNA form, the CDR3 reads TGTGCCAGCAGCTTGGCACGCGGGTCTAGCTCCTACAATGAGCAGTTCTTC. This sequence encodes CASSLARGSSSYNEQFF. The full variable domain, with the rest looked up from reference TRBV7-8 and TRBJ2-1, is GAGVSQSPRYKVAKRGQDVALRCDPISGHVSLFWYQQALGQGPEFLTYFQNEAQLDKSGLPSDRFFAERPEGSVSTLKIQRTQQEDSAVYLCASSLARGSSSYNEQFFGPGTRLTVL.

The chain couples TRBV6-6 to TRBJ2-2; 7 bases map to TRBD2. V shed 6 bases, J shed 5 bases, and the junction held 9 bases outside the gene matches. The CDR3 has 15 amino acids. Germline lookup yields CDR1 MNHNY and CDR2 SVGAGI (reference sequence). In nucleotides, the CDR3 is TGTGCCAGCAGGCCCCTAGCGGTGGGGACCGGGGAGCTGTTTTTT. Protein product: CASRPLAVGTGELFF.

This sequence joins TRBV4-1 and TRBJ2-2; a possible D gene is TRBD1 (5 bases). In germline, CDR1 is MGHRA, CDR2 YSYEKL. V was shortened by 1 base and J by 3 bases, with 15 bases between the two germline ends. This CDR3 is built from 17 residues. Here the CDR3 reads CASSQVGQQKYTGELFF. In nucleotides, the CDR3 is TGCGCCAGCAGCCAAGTGGGGCAGCAAAAATACACCGGGGAGCTGTTTTTT.

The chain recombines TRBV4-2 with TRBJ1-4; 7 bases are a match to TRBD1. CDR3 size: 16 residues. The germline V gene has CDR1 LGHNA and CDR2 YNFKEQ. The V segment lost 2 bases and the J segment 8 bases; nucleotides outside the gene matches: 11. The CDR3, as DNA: TGTGCCAGCAGCCAACTCCCACAGGGGATGTTGGAAAAACTGTTTTTT. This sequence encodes CASSQLPQGMLEKLFF.

CDR3 region: CASRAGTGLEKLFF. In DNA, the CDR3 is TGTGCCAGCAGGGCCGGGACAGGGCTTGAAAAACTGTTTTTT. V is TRBV7-6 and J is TRBJ1-4, with TRBD1 matching over 9 bases. Trimming took 6 bases from V and 7 from J; bases not matched to a gene: 6. The CDR3 consists of 14 residues. In germline, CDR1 is SGHVS, CDR2 FNYEAQ.

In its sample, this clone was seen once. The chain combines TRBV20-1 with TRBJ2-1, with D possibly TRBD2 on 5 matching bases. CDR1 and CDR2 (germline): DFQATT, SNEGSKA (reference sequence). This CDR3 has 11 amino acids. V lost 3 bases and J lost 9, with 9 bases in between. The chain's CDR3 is CSASGGPEQFF. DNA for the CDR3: TGCAGTGCTAGTGGAGGTCCTGAGCAGTTCTTC.

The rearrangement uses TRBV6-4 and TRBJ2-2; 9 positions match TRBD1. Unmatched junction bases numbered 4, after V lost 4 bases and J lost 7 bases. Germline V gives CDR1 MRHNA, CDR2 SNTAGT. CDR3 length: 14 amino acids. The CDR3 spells CASSGTGVNGELFF. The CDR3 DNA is TGTGCCAGCAGTGGGACAGGGGTAAACGGGGAGCTGTTTTTT.

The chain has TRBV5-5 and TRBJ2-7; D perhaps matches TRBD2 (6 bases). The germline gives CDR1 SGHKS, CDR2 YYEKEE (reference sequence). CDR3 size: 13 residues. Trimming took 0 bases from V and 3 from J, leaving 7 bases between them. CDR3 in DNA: TGTGCCAGCAGCTTGGAGGGACTCTACGAGCAGTACGTC. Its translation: CASSLEGLYEQYV.

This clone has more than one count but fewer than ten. The CDR3 loop is CASSEPGQPQHF. In nucleotides, the CDR3 is TGCGCCAGCAGTGAGCCGGGTCAGCCCCAGCATTTT. The genes are TRBV10-1 and TRBJ1-5; D is unclear. Germline CDR1 WNHNN, CDR2 SYGVQD (reference sequence). The V end lost 2 bases, the J end lost 6 bases, and 5 bases lay between the germline ends. CDR3 length: 12 amino acids.

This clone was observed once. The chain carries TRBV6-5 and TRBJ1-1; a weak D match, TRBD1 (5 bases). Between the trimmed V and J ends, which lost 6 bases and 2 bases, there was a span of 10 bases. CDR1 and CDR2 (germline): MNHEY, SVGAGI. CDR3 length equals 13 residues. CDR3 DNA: TGTGCCAGCAGCCATGGACAAAACACTGAAGCTTTCTTT. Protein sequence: CASSHGQNTEAFF.

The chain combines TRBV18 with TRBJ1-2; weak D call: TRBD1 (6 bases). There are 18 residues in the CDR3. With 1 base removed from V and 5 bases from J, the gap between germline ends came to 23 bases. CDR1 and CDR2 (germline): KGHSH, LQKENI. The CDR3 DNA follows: TGTGCCAGCTCACCACAACAGGGACAACAAGCACCCAAATATGGCTACACCTTC. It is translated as CASSPQQGQQAPKYGYTF.

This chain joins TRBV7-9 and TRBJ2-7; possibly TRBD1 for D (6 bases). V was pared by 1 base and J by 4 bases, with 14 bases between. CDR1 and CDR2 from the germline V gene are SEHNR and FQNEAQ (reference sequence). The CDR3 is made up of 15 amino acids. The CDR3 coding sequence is TGTGCCAGCAGCTTAGTTGGGACAACTATTTACGAGCAGTACTTC. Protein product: CASSLVGTTIYEQYF.

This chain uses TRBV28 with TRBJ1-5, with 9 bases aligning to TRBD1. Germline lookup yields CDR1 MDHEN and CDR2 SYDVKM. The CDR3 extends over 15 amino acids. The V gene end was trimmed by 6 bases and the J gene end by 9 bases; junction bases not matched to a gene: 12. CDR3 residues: CASSPHRGQGVPQHF. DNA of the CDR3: TGTGCCAGCAGCCCACATAGGGGACAGGGCGTGCCCCAGCATTTT. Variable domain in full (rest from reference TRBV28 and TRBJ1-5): DVKVTQSSRYLVKRTGEKVFLECVQDMDHENMFWYRQDPGLGLRLIYFSYDVKMKEKGDIPEGYSVSREKKERFSLILESASTNQTSMYLCASSPHRGQGVPQHFGDGTRLSIL.

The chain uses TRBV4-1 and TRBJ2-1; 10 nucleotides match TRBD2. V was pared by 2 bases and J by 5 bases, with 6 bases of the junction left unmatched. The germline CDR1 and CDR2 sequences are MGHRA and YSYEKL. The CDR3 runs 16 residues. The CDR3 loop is CASSQPGLATNNEQFF. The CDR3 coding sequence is TGCGCCAGCAGCCAACCGGGACTAGCGACTAACAATGAGCAGTTCTTC.

The CDR3 region has the DNA TGCGCCAGCAGAAAACCAGGGGATTCGAACACCGGGGAGCTGTTTTTT. It translates to CASRKPGDSNTGELFF. The rearrangement uses TRBV4-1 and TRBJ2-2, with D tentatively TRBD1 (6 bases). V lost 6 bases and J 0 bases, leaving 14 bases between the germline ends. Germline CDR1 reads MGHRA; CDR2 reads YSYEKL. CDR3 length equals 16 residues.

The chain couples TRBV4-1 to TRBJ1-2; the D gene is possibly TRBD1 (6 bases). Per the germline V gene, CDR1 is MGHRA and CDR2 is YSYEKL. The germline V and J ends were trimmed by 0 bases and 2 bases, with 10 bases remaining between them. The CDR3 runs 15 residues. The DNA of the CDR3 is TGCGCCAGCAGCCAAGATGCAGGGGAGAACTATGGCTACACCTTC. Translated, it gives CASSQDAGENYGYTF.

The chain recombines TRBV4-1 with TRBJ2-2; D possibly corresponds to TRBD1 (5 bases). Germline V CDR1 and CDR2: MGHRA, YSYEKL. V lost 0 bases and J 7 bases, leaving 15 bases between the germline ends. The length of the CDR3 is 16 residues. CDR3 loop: CASSQDTGLAHGELFF. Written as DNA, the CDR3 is TGCGCCAGCAGCCAAGATACAGGTTTGGCCCACGGGGAGCTGTTTTTT.

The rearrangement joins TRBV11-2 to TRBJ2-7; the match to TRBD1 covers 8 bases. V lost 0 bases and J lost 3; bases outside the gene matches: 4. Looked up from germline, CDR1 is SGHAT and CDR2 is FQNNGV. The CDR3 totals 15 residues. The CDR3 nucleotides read TGTGCCAGCAGCTTAGATGGGACAGGAGTCTACGAGCAGTACTTC. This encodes CASSLDGTGVYEQYF.

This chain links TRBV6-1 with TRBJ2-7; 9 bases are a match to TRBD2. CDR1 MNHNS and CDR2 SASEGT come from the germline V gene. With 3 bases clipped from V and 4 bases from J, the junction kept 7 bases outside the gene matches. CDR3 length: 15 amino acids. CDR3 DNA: TGTGCCAGCAGTGAGATTAGCGGGGGTGGGTACGAGCAGTACGTC. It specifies CASSEISGGGYEQYV.

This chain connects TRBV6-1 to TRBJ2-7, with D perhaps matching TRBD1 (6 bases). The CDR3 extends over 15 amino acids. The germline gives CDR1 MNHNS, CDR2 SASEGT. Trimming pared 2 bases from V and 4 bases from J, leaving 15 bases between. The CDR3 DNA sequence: TGTGCCAGCAGTGAAACGACAGGCTTTCAATACGAGCAGTACGTC. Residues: CASSETTGFQYEQYV.

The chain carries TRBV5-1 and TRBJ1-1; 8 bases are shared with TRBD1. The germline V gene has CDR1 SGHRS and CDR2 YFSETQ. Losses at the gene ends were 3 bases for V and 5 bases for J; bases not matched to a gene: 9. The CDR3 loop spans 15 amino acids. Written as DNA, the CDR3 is TGCGCCAGCAGCTCGGCCGGACAGGGCTTAACTGAAGCTTTCTTT. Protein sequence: CASSSAGQGLTEAFF.

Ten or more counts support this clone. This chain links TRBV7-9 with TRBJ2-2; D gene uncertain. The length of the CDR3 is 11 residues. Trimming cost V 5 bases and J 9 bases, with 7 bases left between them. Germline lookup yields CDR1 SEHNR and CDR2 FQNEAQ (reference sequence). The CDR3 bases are TGTGCCAGCAGCCAAGCGAGGGAGCTGTTTTTT. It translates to CASSQARELFF.

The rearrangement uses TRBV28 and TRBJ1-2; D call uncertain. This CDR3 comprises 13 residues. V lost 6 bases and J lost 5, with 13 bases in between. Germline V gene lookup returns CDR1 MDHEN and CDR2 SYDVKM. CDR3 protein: CASSLEADYGYTF. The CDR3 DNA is TGTGCCAGCAGCCTTGAGGCGGATTATGGCTACACCTTC.

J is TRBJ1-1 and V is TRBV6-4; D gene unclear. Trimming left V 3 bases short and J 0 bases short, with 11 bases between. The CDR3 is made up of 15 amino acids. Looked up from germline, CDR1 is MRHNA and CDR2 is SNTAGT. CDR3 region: CASSEFAGVNTEAFF. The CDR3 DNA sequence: TGTGCCAGCAGTGAATTCGCAGGCGTGAACACTGAAGCTTTCTTT.

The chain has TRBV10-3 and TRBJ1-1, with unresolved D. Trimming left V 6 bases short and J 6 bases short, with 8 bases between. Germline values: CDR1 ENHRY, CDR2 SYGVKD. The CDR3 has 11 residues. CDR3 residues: CAIRGGAEAFF. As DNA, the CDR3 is TGTGCCATCAGGGGAGGCGCTGAAGCTTTCTTT.

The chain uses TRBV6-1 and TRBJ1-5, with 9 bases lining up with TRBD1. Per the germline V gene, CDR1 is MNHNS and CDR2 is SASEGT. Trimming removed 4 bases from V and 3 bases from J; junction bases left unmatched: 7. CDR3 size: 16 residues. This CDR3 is CASSVVGQGFNQPQHF. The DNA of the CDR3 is TGTGCCAGCAGTGTCGTCGGACAGGGGTTCAATCAGCCCCAGCATTTT.

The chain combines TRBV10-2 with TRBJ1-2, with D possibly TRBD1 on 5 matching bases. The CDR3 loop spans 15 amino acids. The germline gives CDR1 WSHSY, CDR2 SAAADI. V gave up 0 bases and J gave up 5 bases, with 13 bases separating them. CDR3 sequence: CASSESGGNLYGYTF. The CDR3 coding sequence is TGCGCCAGCAGTGAGTCGGGGGGGAATCTTTATGGCTACACCTTC.

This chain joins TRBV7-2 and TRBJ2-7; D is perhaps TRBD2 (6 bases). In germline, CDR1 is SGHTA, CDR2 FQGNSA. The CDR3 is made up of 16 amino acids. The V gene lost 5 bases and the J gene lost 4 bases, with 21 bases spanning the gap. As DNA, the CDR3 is TGTGCCAGCAGCGCCCGGCGGGACTCCGGTCGGTACGAGCAGTACTTC. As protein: CASSARRDSGRYEQYF.

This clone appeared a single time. CDR3 protein: CASSQDRGPGNTIYF. DNA for the CDR3: TGCGCCAGCAGCCAAGACAGGGGGCCTGGAAACACCATATATTTT. V usage is TRBV4-3 and J usage is TRBJ1-3, with TRBD1 identical over 8 bases. This CDR3 is built from 15 residues. CDR1 and CDR2 (germline): LGHNA, YSLEER. V shed 0 bases and J 2 bases; nucleotides not matched to a gene: 0.